Shown below are 3 T cell receptor beta chains from a single sample sequenced in a study of glioma-infiltrating T cells. Amplification of TCR alpha and beta CDR3 regions from RNA used iRepertoire nested multiplex PCR. Via MiXCR, TCRdb re-called the multiplex PCR reads, giving one row per CDR3 protein. The sample lists over 100,000 distinct CDR3 sequences, less than 30% occurring once. What was sequenced was glioma tissue, nonneoplastic brain tissue, or PBMCs (not recorded which). Source of these receptors: a human donor with low-grade glioma or glioblastoma, undergoing nonglioma brain surgery, or in good health (not recorded which).

This clonotype was counted ten times or more. The V gene is TRBV3-1, the J gene TRBJ1-1; no clear D. CDR1 is LGHDT, CDR2 YNNKEL, per germline (reference sequence). The CDR3 loop spans 16 amino acids. The V end lost 1 base, the J end lost 2 bases, and 14 bases lay between the germline ends. In DNA, the CDR3 is TGTGCCAGCAGCCAAGCGAATTGGCTTTCAAACACTGAAGCTTTCTTT. This codes for CASSQANWLSNTEAFF.

In this sample, this clonotype turned up many times. This chain uses TRBV2 with TRBJ2-7; 8 positions agree with TRBD1. V lost 3 bases and J lost 3; bases outside the gene matches: 4. Germline V CDR1 and CDR2: SNHLY, FYNNEI. The CDR3 totals 14 residues. The CDR3 nucleotides are TGTGCCAGCAGTGACTCCGGGACAGGCTACGAGCAGTACTTC. Its protein is CASSDSGTGYEQYF.

There are many counts of this clonotype. J is TRBJ1-1 and V is TRBV7-9; 7 nucleotides agree with TRBD1. The CDR3 length is 15 residues. Unmatched junction bases numbered 7, after V lost 5 bases and J lost 1 base. Per the germline V gene, CDR1 is SEHNR and CDR2 is FQNEAQ (reference sequence). DNA for the CDR3: TGTGCCAGCAGCCCGAACAGGGGCAGGAACACTGAAGCTTTCTTT. This sequence encodes CASSPNRGRNTEAFF.